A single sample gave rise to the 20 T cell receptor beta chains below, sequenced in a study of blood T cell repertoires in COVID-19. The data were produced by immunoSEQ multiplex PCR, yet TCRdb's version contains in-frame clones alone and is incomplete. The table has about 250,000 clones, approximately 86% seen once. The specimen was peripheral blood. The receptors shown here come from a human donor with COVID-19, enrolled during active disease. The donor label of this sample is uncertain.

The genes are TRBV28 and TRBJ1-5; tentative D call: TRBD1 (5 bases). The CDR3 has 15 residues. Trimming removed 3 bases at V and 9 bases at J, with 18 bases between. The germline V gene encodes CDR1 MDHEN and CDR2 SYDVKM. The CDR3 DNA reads TGTGCCAGCAGTTTGGGGAGGGCCTCAGGGTGGCCCCAGCATTTT. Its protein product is CASSLGRASGWPQHF.

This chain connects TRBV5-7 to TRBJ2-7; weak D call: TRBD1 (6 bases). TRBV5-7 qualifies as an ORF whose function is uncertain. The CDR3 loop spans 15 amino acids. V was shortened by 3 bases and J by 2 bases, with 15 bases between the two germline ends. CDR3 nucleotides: TGTGCCAGCAGCTGGAAGGGGGTTAAGCCCTACGAGCAGTACTTC. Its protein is CASSWKGVKPYEQYF.

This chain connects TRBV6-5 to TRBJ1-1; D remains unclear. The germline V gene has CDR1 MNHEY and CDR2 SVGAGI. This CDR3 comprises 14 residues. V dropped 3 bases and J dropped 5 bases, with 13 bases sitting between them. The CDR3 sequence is CASSYVVRGTEAFF. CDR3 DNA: TGTGCCAGCAGTTATGTGGTTCGGGGAACTGAAGCTTTCTTT.

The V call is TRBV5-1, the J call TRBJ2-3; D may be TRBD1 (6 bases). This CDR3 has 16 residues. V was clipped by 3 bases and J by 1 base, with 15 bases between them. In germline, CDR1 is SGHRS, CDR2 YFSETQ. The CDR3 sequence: CASSWVQGRGTDTQYF. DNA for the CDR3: TGCGCCAGCAGCTGGGTACAGGGACGCGGCACAGATACGCAGTATTTT. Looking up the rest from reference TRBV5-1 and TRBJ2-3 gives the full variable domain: KAGVTQTPRYLIKTRGQQVTLSCSPISGHRSVSWYQQTPGQGLQFLFEYFSETQRNKGNFPGRFSGRQFSNSRSEMNVSTLELGDSALYLCASSWVQGRGTDTQYFGPGTRLTVL.

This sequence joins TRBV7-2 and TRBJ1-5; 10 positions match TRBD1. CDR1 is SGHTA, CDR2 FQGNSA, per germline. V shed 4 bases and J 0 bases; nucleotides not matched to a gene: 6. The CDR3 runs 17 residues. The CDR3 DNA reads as TGTGCCAGCAGCTCTCTGGACAGGGGGGTTAGCAATCAGCCCCAGCATTTT. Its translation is CASSSLDRGVSNQPQHF.

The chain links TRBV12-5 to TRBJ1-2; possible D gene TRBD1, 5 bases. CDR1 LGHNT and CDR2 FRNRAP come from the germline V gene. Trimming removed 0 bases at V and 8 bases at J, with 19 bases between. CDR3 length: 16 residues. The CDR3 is CASGLVVSGHPQGYTF. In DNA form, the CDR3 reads TGTGCTAGTGGTTTGGTAGTTTCAGGGCACCCACAAGGCTACACCTTC.

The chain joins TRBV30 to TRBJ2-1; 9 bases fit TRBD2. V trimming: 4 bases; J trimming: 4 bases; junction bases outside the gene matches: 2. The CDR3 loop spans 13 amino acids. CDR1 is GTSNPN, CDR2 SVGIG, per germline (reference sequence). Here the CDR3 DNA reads TGTGCCTGGACTAGCGGGATTTACAATGAGCAGTTCTTC. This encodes CAWTSGIYNEQFF.

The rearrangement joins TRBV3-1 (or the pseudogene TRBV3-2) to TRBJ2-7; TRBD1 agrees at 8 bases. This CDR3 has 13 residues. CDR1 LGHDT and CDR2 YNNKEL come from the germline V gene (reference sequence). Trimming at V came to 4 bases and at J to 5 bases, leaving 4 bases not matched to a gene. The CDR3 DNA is TGTGCCAGCAGCCTGGACAGGGAAAACGAGCAGTACTTC. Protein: CASSLDRENEQYF.

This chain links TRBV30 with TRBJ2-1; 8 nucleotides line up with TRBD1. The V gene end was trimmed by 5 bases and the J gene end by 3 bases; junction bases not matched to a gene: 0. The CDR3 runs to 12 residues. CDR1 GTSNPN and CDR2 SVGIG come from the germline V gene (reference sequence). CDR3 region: CAWDRGYNEQFF. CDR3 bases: TGTGCCTGGGACAGGGGCTACAATGAGCAGTTCTTC. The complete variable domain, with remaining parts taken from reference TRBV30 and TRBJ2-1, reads SQTIHQWPATLVQPVGSPLSLECTVEGTSNPNLYWYRQAAGRGLQLLFYSVGIGQISSEVPQNLSASRPQDRQFILSSKKLLLSDSGFYLCAWDRGYNEQFFGPGTRLTVL.

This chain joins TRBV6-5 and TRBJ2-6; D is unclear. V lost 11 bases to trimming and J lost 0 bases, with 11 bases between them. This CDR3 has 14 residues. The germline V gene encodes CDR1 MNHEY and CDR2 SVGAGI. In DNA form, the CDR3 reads TGTGCCTCCCTCGGTGACTCTGGGGCCAACGTCCTGACTTTC. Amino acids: CASLGDSGANVLTF.

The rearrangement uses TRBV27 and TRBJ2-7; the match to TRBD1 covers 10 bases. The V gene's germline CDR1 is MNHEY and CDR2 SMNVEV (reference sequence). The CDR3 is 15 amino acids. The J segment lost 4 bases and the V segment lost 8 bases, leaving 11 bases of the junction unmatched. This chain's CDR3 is CASGIIGDRGYEQYF. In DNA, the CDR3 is TGTGCCAGCGGGATTATTGGGGACAGGGGATACGAGCAGTACTTC.

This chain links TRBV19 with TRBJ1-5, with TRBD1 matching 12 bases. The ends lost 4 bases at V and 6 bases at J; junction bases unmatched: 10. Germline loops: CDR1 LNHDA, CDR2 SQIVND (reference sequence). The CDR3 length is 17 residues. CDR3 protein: CASSNPGQGALGQPQHF. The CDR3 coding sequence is TGTGCCAGTAGTAATCCGGGACAGGGGGCGTTAGGTCAGCCCCAGCATTTT.

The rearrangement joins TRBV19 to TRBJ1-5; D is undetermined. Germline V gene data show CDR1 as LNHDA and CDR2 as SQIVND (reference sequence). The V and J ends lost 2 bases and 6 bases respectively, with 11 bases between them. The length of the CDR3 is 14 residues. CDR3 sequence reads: CASSITAEGQPQHF. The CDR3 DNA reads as TGTGCCAGTAGTATAACGGCCGAGGGTCAGCCCCAGCATTTT.

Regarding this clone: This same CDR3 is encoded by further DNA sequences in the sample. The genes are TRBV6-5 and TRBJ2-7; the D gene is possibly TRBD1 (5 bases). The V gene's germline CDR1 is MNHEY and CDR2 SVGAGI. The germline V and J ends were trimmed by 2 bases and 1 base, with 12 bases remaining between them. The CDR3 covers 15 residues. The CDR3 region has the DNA TGTGCCAGCAGTTACCGCGGACACTCATCCTACGAGCAGTACTTC. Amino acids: CASSYRGHSSYEQYF.

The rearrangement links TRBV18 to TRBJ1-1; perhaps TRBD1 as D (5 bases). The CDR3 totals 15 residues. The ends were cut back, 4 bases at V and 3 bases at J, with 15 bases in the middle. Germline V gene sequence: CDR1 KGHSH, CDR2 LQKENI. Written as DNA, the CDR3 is TGTGCCAGCTCACAAGAAGGGGTTTCGGACACTGAAGCTTTCTTT. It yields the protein CASSQEGVSDTEAFF.

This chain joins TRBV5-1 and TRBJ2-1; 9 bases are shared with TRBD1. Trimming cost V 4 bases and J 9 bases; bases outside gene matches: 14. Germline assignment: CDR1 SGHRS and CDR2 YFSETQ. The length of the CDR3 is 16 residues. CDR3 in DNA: TGCGCCAGCAGCGAACCCCGGACAGGGGCCTTTAGTGAGCAGTTCTTC. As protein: CASSEPRTGAFSEQFF.

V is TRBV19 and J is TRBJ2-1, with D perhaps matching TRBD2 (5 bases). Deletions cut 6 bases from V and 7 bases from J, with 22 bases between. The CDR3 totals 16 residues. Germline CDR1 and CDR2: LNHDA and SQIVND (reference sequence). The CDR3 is CASSNPPSLWGNEQFF. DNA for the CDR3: TGTGCCAGTAGCAACCCCCCTAGCTTGTGGGGTAATGAGCAGTTCTTC.

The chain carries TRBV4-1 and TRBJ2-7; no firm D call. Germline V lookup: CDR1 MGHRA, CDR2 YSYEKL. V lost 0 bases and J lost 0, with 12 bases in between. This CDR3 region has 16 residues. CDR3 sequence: CASSQDWRSSSYEQYF. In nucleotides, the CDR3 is TGCGCCAGCAGCCAAGACTGGCGGTCGAGCTCCTACGAGCAGTACTTC.

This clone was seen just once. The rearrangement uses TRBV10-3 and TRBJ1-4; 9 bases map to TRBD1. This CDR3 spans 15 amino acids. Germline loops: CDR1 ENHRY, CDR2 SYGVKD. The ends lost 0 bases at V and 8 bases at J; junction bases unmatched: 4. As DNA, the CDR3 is TGTGCCATCAGTGAGTCCGGGACAGGGAACGAAAAACTGTTTTTT. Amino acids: CAISESGTGNEKLFF.

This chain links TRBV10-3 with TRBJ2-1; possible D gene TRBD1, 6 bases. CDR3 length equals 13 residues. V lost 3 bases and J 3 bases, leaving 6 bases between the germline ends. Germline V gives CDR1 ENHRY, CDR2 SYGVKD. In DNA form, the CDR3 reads TGTGCCATCAGTGACAGGGGCTACAATGAGCAGTTCTTC. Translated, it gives CAISDRGYNEQFF.